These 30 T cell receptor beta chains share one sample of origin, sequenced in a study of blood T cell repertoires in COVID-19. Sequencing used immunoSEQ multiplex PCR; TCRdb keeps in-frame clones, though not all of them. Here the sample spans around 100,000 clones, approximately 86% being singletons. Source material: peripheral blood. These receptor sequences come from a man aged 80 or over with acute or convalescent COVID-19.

The CDR3: CAKSAGRVSYNEQFF. The CDR3 DNA follows: TGTGCCAAGAGCGCGGGTCGAGTGTCCTACAATGAGCAGTTCTTC. This chain links TRBV2 with TRBJ2-1, with TRBD2 as a possible D gene (5 bases). The CDR3 extends over 15 amino acids. From germline, CDR1 is SNHLY and CDR2 FYNNEI. Trimming took off 10 bases at V and 1 base at J, with 17 bases between the two ends.

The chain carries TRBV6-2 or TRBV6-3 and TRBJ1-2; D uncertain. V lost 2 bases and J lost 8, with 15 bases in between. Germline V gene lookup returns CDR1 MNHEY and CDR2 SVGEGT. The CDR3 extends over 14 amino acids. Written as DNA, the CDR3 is TGTGCCAGCAGTTACGCCGCCGCGGCGGGCGGCTACACCTTC. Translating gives CASSYAAAAGGYTF.

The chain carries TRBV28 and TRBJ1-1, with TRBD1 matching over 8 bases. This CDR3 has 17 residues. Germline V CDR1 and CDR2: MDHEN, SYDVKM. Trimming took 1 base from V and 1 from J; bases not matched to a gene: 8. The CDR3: CASSLSGTGLRNTEAFF. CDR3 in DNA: TGTGCCAGCAGTTTATCCGGGACAGGTCTCCGGAACACTGAAGCTTTCTTT.

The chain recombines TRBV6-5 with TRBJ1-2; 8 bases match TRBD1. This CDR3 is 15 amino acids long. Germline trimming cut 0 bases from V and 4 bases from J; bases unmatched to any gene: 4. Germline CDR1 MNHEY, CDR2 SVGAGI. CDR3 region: CASSYSNRGIYGYTF. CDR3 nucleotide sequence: TGTGCCAGCAGTTACTCGAACAGGGGGATCTATGGCTACACCTTC.

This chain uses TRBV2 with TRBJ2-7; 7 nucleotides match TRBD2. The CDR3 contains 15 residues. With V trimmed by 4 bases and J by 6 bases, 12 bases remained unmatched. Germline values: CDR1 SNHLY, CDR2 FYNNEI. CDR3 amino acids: CASSVRRGREGEQYF. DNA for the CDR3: TGTGCCAGCAGTGTACGACGCGGGAGAGAAGGCGAGCAGTACTTC. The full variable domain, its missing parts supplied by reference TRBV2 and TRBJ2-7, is EPEVTQTPSHQVTQMGQEVILRCVPISNHLYFYWYRQILGQKVEFLVSFYNNEISEKSEIFDDQFSVERPDGSNFTLKIRSTKLEDSAMYFCASSVRRGREGEQYFGPGTRLTVT.

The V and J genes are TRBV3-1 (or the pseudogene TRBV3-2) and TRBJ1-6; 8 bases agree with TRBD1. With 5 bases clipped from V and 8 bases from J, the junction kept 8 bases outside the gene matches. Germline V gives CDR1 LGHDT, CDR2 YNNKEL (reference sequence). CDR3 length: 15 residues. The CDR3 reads CASSASDREYSPLHF. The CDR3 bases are TGTGCCAGCAGCGCCTCGGACAGGGAGTATTCACCCCTCCACTTT.

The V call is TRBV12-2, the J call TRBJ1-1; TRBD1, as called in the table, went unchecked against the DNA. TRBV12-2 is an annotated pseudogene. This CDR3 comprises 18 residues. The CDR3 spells CASRSGQGHIVEDTEAFF. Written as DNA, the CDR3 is TGTGCAAGTCGCTCCGGACAGGGTCATATCGTTGAAGACACTGAAGCTTTCTTT.

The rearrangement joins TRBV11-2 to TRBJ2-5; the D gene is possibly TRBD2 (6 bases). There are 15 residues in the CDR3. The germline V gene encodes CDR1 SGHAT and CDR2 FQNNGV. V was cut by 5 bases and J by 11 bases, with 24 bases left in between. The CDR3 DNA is TGTGCCAGCAGCCGCCGGGTCGGCGGGGCAGGGCATCAGTACTTC. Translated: CASSRRVGGAGHQYF. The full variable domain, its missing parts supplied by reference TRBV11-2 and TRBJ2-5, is EAGVAQSPRYKIIEKRQSVAFWCNPISGHATLYWYQQILGQGPKLLIQFQNNGVVDDSQLPKDRFSAERLKGVDSTLKIQPAKLEDSAVYLCASSRRVGGAGHQYFGPGTRLLVL.

The CDR3 bases are TGTGCCAGCAGCCGGAAGGGCCGGGACTACCATTACAATGAGCAGTTCTTC. Amino acid sequence: CASSRKGRDYHYNEQFF. This sequence joins TRBV27 and TRBJ2-1; 7 positions match TRBD2. The CDR3 runs 17 residues. Per germline, CDR1 MNHEY and CDR2 SMNVEV (reference sequence). Trimming at V came to 6 bases and at J to 4 bases, leaving 15 bases not matched to a gene.

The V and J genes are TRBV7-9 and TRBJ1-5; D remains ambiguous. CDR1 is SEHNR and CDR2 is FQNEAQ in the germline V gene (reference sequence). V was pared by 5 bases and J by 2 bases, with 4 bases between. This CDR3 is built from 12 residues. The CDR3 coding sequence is TGTGCCAGCAGCCCGGGCAATCAGCCCCAGCATTTT. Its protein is CASSPGNQPQHF. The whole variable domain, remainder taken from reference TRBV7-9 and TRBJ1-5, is DTGVSQNPRHKITKRGQNVTFRCDPISEHNRLYWYRQTLGQGPEFLTYFQNEAQLEKSRLLSDRFSAERPKGSFSTLEIQRTEQGDSAMYLCASSPGNQPQHFGDGTRLSIL.

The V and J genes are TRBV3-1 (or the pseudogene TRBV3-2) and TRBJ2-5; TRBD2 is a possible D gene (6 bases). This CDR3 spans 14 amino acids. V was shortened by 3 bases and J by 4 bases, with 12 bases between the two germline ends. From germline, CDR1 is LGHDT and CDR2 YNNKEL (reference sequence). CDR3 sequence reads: CASSHSGGGETQYF. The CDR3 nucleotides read TGTGCCAGCAGCCACTCTGGGGGAGGAGAGACCCAGTACTTC.

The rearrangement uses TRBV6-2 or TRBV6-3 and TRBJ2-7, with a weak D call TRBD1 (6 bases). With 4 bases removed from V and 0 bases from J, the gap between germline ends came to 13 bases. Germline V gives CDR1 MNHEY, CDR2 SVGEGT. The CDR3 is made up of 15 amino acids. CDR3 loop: CASSFDRYSSYEQYF. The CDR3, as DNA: TGTGCCAGCAGTTTCGACAGGTACAGCTCCTACGAGCAGTACTTC.

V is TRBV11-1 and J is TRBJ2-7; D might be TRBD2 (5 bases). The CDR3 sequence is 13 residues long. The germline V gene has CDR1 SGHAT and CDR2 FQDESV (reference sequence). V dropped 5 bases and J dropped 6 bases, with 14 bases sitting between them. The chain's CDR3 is CASSRTSELEQYF. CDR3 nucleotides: TGTGCCAGCAGCAGAACTAGTGAACTCGAGCAGTACTTC.

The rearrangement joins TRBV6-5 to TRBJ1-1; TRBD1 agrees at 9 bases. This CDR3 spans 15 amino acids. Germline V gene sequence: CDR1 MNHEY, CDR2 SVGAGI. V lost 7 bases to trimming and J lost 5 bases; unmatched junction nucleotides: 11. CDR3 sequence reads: CASKQNRGPGTEAFF. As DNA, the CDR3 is TGTGCCAGCAAGCAGAACAGGGGGCCAGGTACTGAAGCTTTCTTT.

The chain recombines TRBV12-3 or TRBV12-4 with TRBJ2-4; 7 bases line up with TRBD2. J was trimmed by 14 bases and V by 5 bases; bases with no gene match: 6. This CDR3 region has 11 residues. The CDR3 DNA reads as TGTGCCAGCAGTCCGAGCGGGATCAAGTACTTC. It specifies CASSPSGIKYF.

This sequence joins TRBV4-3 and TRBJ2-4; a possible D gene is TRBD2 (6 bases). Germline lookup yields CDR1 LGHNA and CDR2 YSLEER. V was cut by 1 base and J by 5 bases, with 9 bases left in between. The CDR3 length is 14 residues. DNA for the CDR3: TGCGCCAGCAGCCAAGGGTCGGGGGAAAACATTCAGTACTTC. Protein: CASSQGSGENIQYF.

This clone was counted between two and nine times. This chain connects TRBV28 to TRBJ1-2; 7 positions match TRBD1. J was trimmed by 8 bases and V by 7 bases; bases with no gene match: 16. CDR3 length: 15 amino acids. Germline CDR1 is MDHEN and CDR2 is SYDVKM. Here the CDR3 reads CASIEPIGQGEGYTF. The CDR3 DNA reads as TGTGCCAGCATTGAGCCGATAGGGCAGGGGGAGGGCTACACCTTC.

This chain's CDR3 is CASSLGTLQETQYF. CDR3 nucleotides: TGTGCCAGCAGCCTCGGGACTTTGCAAGAGACCCAGTACTTC. This rearrangement joins TRBV5-4 to TRBJ2-5, with a possible D match to TRBD2 (6 bases). Germline-derived CDR1 and CDR2 are SGHNT and YYREEE (reference sequence). The ends were cut back, 4 bases at V and 2 bases at J, with 12 bases in the middle. The CDR3 runs 14 residues.

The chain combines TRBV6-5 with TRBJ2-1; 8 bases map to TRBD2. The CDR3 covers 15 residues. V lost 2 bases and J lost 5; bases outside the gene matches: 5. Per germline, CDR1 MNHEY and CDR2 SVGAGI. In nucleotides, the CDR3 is TGTGCCAGCAGTTACAGTAGCGGGACCCACAATGAGCAGTTCTTC. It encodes CASSYSSGTHNEQFF.

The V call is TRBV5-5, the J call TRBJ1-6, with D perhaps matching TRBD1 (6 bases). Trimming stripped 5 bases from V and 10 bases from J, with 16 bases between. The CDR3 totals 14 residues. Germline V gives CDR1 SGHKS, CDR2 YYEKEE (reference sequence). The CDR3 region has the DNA TGTGCCAGCAGAGAGAGCCGGGGGGGCTCACCCCTCCACTTT. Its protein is CASRESRGGSPLHF.

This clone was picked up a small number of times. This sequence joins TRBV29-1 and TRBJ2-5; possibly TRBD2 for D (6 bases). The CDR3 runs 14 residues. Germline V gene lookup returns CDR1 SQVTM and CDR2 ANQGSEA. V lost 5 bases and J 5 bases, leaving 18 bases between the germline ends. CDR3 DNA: TGCAGCGTTCGACCTGGGACTCGGGGGGAGACCCAGTACTTC. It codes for CSVRPGTRGETQYF. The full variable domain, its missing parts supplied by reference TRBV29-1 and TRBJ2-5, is SAVISQKPSRDICQRGTSLTIQCQVDSQVTMMFWYRQQPGQSLTLIATANQGSEATYESGFVIDKFPISRPNLTFSTLTVSNMSPEDSSIYLCSVRPGTRGETQYFGPGTRLLVL.

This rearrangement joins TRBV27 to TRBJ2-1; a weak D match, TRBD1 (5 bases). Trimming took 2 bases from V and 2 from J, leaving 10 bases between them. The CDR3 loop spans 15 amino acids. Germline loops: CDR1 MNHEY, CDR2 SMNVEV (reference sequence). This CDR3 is CASSLAGSPYNEQFF. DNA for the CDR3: TGTGCCAGCAGTTTAGCAGGGTCCCCCTACAATGAGCAGTTCTTC.

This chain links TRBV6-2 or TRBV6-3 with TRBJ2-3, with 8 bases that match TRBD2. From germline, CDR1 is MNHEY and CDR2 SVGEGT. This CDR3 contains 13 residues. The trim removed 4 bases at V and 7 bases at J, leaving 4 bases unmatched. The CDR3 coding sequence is TGTGCCAGCAGTTCGGGACTAGAATATACGCAGTATTTT. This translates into CASSSGLEYTQYF.

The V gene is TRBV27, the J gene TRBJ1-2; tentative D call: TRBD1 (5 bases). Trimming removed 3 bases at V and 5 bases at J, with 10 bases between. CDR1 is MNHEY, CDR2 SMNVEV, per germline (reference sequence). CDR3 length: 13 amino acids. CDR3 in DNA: TGTGCCAGCAGTTTCAGGGAATCGTATGGCTACACCTTC. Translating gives CASSFRESYGYTF.

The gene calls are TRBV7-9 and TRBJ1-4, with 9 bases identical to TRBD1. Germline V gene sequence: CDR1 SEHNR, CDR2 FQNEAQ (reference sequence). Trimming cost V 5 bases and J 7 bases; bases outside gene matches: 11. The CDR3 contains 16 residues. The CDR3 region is CASSPKLTGGGEKLFF. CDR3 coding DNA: TGTGCCAGCAGCCCCAAACTGACAGGGGGAGGTGAAAAACTGTTTTTT.

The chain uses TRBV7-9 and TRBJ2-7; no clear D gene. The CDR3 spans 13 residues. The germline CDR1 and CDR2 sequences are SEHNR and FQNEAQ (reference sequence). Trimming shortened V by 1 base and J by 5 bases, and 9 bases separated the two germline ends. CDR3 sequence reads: CASSLDTADEQYF. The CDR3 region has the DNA TGTGCCAGCAGCTTAGATACGGCGGACGAGCAGTACTTC.

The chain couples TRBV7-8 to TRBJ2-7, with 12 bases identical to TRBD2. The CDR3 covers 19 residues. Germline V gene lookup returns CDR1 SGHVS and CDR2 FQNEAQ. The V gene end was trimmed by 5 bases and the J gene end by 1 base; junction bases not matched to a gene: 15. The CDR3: CASSPIPLAGGSKSYEQYF. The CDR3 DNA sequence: TGTGCCAGCAGCCCAATCCCACTAGCGGGAGGTAGTAAGTCCTACGAGCAGTACTTC.

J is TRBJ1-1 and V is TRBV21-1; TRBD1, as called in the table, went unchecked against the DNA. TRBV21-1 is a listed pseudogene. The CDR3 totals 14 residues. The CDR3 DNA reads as TGTGCCAGCAGCGGGCGACAGGGCAACACTGAAGCTTTCTTT. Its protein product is CASSGRQGNTEAFF.

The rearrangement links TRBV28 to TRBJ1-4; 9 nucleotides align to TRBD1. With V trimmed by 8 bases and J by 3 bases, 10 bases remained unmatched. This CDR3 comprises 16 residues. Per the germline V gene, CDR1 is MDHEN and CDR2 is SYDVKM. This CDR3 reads CASGGQGLGANEKLFF. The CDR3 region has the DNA TGTGCCAGCGGGGGACAGGGACTAGGGGCTAATGAAAAACTGTTTTTT.

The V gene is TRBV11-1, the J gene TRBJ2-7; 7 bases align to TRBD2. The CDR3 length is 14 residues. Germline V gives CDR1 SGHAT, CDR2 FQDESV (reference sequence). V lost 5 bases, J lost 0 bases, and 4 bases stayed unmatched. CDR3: CASSKVAGSYEQYF. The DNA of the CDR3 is TGTGCCAGCAGCAAAGTAGCGGGCTCCTACGAGCAGTACTTC.